This T cell receptor beta chain appears in the sequencing data of a study of T cells after yellow fever vaccination. Germline CDR1 is MGHRA and CDR2 is YSYEKL. V was pared by 3 bases and J by 2 bases, with 5 bases of the junction left unmatched. The CDR3 sequence is 15 residues long. Using its own MiXCR run on the 5' RACE reads, TCRdb lists one record per CDR3 protein. This table has about 320,000 distinct CDR3 sequences, around 6.8% appearing once. The sample in question was PBMCs, obtained about 49 days after the first yellow fever vaccination. The source is a man aged 18 to 30 who received the YFV17D yellow fever vaccine. The rearrangement uses TRBV4-1 and TRBJ1-2; TRBD1 matches at 8 bases. Written as DNA, the CDR3 is TGCGCCAGCAGCCATGGACAGGGCCCGAACTATGGCTACACCTTC. Residues: CASSHGQGPNYGYTF.